Listed below are T cell receptor beta chains from one sample, sequenced in a study of blood T cell repertoires in COVID-19. Libraries were prepared by immunoSEQ multiplex PCR; TCRdb keeps only in-frame clonotypes and omits some of them. Seen here are over 300,000 clones, approximately 85% observed once, and the top ten hold under 2.5%. Sequencing used PBMCs or T cells enriched from blood (not recorded which). These receptors originate from a man aged 25-45 years who had recovered from COVID-19. Both conserved end residues are part of each CDR3. The D gene is left open where the match is weak. A clone size is listed for some rows: how often the clone was seen (once, few, many), or a class if it is expanded.

abundance: .; v_gene: TRBV30; d_gene: .; j_gene: TRBJ1-4; CDR3aa: CAWSVSRAYATNEKLFF; CDR3nt: TGTGCCTGGAGTGTAAGCAGGGCATATGCAACTAATGAAAAACTGTTTTTT
abundance: .; v_gene: TRBV2; d_gene: .; j_gene: TRBJ1-2; CDR3aa: CASSADGYTF; CDR3nt: TGTGCCAGCAGTGCGGATGGCTACACCTTC
abundance: .; v_gene: TRBV4-1; d_gene: .; j_gene: TRBJ2-2; CDR3aa: CASSQEVSLTTGELFF; CDR3nt: TGCGCCAGCAGCCAAGAAGTTAGCCTGACCACCGGGGAGCTGTTTTTT
abundance: .; v_gene: TRBV30; d_gene: TRBD1; j_gene: TRBJ1-1; CDR3aa: CAWRDRVQGTEAFF; CDR3nt: TGTGCCTGGAGGGACAGGGTCCAGGGGACTGAAGCTTTCTTT
abundance: .; v_gene: TRBV7-3; d_gene: TRBD2; j_gene: TRBJ2-3; CDR3aa: CASSRTSGGGTDTQYF; CDR3nt: TGTGCCAGCAGCCGAACTAGCGGGGGGGGCACAGATACGCAGTATTTT
abundance: .; v_gene: TRBV7-9; d_gene: .; j_gene: TRBJ1-2; CDR3aa: CASSLAAGVDYGYTF; CDR3nt: TGTGCCAGCAGCTTAGCTGCAGGGGTAGACTATGGCTACACCTTC
abundance: .; v_gene: TRBV3-1/TRBV3-2; d_gene: TRBD1; j_gene: TRBJ1-1; CDR3aa: CASSQETDREAFF; CDR3nt: TGTGCCAGCAGCCAAGAGACCGACAGGGAGGCTTTCTTT
abundance: .; v_gene: TRBV6-1; d_gene: .; j_gene: TRBJ2-5; CDR3aa: CASSDPRQGGSETQYF; CDR3nt: TGTGCCAGCAGTGATCCGAGACAGGGAGGTAGTGAGACCCAGTACTTC
abundance: .; v_gene: TRBV5-6; d_gene: TRBD1; j_gene: TRBJ1-3; CDR3aa: CASSLDRGDTIYF; CDR3nt: TGTGCCAGCAGCCTAGACAGGGGCGACACCATATATTTT
abundance: .; v_gene: TRBV6-2/TRBV6-3; d_gene: TRBD1; j_gene: TRBJ2-5; CDR3aa: CASSYVLQGWETQYF; CDR3nt: TGTGCCAGCAGTTACGTTCTACAGGGGTGGGAGACCCAGTACTTC
abundance: .; v_gene: TRBV3-1/TRBV3-2; d_gene: TRBD1; j_gene: TRBJ1-1; CDR3aa: CASSQGGITEAFF; CDR3nt: TGTGCCAGCTCCCAGGGGGGAATCACTGAAGCTTTCTTT
abundance: .; v_gene: TRBV9; d_gene: TRBD1; j_gene: TRBJ2-5; CDR3aa: CASSLNRGPETQYF; CDR3nt: TGTGCCAGCAGCCTCAACAGGGGGCCAGAGACCCAGTACTTC
abundance: .; v_gene: TRBV5-1; d_gene: TRBD1; j_gene: TRBJ2-3; CDR3aa: CASSLNLGQGVTGTDTQYF; CDR3nt: TGCGCCAGCAGCCTAAATCTGGGGCAGGGGGTCACCGGCACAGATACGCAGTATTTT
abundance: .; v_gene: TRBV9; d_gene: .; j_gene: TRBJ2-2; CDR3aa: CASSVADHTGELFF; CDR3nt: TGTGCCAGCAGCGTGGCAGATCACACCGGGGAGCTGTTTTTT
abundance: .; v_gene: TRBV5-1; d_gene: TRBD1; j_gene: TRBJ2-5; CDR3aa: CASSLGDRGSGETQYF; CDR3nt: TGCGCCAGCAGCTTGGGGGACAGGGGGTCAGGAGAGACCCAGTACTTC
abundance: .; v_gene: TRBV11-3; d_gene: .; j_gene: TRBJ1-1; CDR3aa: CASSPGGKGTEAFF; CDR3nt: TGTGCCAGCAGCCCCGGCGGGAAGGGCACTGAAGCTTTCTTT
abundance: .; v_gene: TRBV3-1/TRBV3-2; d_gene: TRBD1; j_gene: TRBJ2-3; CDR3aa: CASSLATGGWDTQYF; CDR3nt: TGTGCCAGCAGCCTGGCGACAGGGGGGTGGGATACGCAGTATTTT
abundance: few; v_gene: TRBV20-1; d_gene: .; j_gene: TRBJ1-1; CDR3aa: CSPGGGAFF; CDR3nt: TGCAGTCCAGGAGGAGGAGCTTTCTTT
abundance: .; v_gene: TRBV7-2; d_gene: .; j_gene: TRBJ1-6; CDR3aa: CASSLQGRDSPLHF; CDR3nt: TGTGCCAGCAGCTTACAGGGAAGGGATTCACCCCTCCACTTT
abundance: .; v_gene: TRBV12-3/TRBV12-4; d_gene: .; j_gene: TRBJ1-2; CDR3aa: CASSLSPRGYTF; CDR3nt: TGTGCCAGCAGCCTGTCGCCTAGAGGCTACACCTTC
abundance: .; v_gene: TRBV24-1; d_gene: .; j_gene: TRBJ1-1; CDR3aa: CATRQFEDRRKNTEAFF; CDR3nt: TGTGCCACCAGACAGTTTGAAGACAGGAGGAAGAACACTGAAGCTTTCTTT
abundance: .; v_gene: TRBV19; d_gene: TRBD1; j_gene: TRBJ1-5; CDR3aa: CASSHHWDRGDQPQHF; CDR3nt: TGTGCCAGTAGTCACCATTGGGACAGGGGGGATCAGCCCCAGCATTTT
abundance: many; v_gene: TRBV7-9; d_gene: TRBD1; j_gene: TRBJ2-5; CDR3aa: CASSPGTGDLETQYF; CDR3nt: TGTGCCAGCAGCCCTGGGACAGGGGATTTAGAGACCCAGTACTTC
abundance: .; v_gene: TRBV14; d_gene: TRBD1; j_gene: TRBJ1-6; CDR3aa: CASSQVGTANSPLHF; CDR3nt: TGTGCCAGCAGCCAGGTCGGGACAGCGAATTCACCCCTCCACTTT